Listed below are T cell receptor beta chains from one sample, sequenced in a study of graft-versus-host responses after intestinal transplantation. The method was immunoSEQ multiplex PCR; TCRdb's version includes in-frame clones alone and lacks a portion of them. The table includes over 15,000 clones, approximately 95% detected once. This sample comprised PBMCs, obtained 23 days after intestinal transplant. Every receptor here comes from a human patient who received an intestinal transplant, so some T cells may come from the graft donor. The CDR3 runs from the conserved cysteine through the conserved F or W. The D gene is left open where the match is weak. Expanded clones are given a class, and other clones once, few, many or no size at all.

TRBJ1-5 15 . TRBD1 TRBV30 CAWSLIGQGNQPQHF TGTGCCTGGAGTCTCATCGGACAGGGCAATCAGCCCCAGCATTTT
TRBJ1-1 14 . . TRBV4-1 CASSHTVSNTEAFF TGCGCCAGCAGCCATACAGTTTCAAACACTGAAGCTTTCTTT
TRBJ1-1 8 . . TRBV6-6 CASNEAFF TGTGCCAGTAACGAAGCTTTCTTT
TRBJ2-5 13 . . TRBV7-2 CASSLSAGETQYF TGTGCCAGCAGCCTATCGGCTGGGGAGACCCAGTACTTC
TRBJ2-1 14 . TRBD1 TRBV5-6 CASSLGQGSYGQFF TGTGCCAGCAGCTTGGGACAGGGGAGTTATGGGCAGTTCTTC
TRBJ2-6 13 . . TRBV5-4 CASRGAGANVLTF TGTGCCAGCAGGGGCGCTGGGGCCAACGTCCTGACTTTC
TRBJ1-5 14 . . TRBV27 CASSSRQPNQPQHF TGTGCCAGCAGTTCCCGACAGCCCAATCAGCCCCAGCATTTT
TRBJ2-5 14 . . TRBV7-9 CASEPQGKGETQYF TGTGCCAGCGAGCCACAGGGAAAAGGAGAGACCCAGTACTTC
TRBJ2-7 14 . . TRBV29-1 CSVEEYHGTYEQYF TGCAGCGTTGAAGAATACCACGGAACCTACGAGCAGTACTTC
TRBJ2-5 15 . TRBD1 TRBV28 CASSPGGAYQETQYF TGTGCCAGCAGTCCAGGGGGCGCATACCAAGAGACCCAGTACTTC
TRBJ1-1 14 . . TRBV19 CASSIVAEGTEAFF TGTGCCAGTAGTATAGTTGCGGAAGGTACTGAAGCTTTCTTT
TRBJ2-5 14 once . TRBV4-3 CASSYNRELETQYF TGCGCCAGCAGCTATAACAGGGAGTTGGAGACCCAGTACTTC
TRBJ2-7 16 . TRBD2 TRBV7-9 CASSPPSGTSVYEQYF TGTGCCAGCAGCCCCCCGAGCGGGACTAGCGTGTACGAGCAGTACTTC
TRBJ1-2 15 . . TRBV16 CASSPTLGRNYGYTF TGTGCCAGCAGCCCTACCTTGGGGCGAAACTATGGCTACACCTTC
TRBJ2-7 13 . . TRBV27 CASSLSTGGEQYF TGTGCCAGCAGTTTAAGCACAGGCGGCGAGCAGTACTTC
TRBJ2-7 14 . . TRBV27 CASSFTTGPYEQYF TGTGCCAGCAGTTTCACGACAGGACCCTACGAGCAGTACTTC
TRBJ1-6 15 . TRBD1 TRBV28 CASSITGGSNSPLHF TGTGCCAGCAGTATAACAGGGGGCAGTAATTCACCCCTCCACTTT
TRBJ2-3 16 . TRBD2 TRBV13 CASSARLAGGTDTQYF TGTGCCAGCAGCGCGAGACTAGCGGGAGGCACAGATACGCAGTATTTT
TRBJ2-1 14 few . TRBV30 CACEKKSSYNEQFF TGTGCCTGCGAAAAAAAGAGCTCCTACAATGAGCAGTTCTTC
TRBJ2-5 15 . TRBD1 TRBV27 CASSLRQGAQETQYF TGTGCCAGCAGTTTGAGACAGGGGGCGCAAGAGACCCAGTACTTC
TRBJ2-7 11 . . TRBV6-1 CACDTTYEQYF TGTGCCTGCGACACTACCTACGAGCAGTACTTC
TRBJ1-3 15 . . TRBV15 CATSGPNRAGNTIYF TGTGCCACCAGCGGGCCCAACAGAGCTGGAAACACCATATATTTT
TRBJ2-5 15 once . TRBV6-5 CASSPPPGPRETQYF TGTGCCAGCAGCCCTCCCCCAGGGCCGAGGGAGACCCAGTACTTC
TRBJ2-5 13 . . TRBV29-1 CSVEARGGETQYF TGCAGCGTTGAAGCCAGGGGAGGAGAGACCCAGTACTTC
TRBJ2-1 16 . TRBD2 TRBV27 CASSVLPSGSYNEQFF TGTGCCAGCAGTGTTCTCCCTAGCGGGTCCTACAATGAGCAGTTCTTC
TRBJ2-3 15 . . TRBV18 CASSQDSSSTDTQYF TGTGCCAGCTCGCAAGACAGTTCTAGCACAGATACGCAGTATTTT
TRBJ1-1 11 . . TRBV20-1 CSASGGTEAFF TGCAGTGCCTCCGGGGGCACTGAAGCTTTCTTT
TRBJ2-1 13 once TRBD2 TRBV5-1 CASSFGGREHQFF TGCGCCAGCAGCTTCGGGGGGAGAGAGCATCAGTTCTTC
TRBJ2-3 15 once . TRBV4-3 CASSQDGGATDTQYF TGCGCCAGCAGCCAAGATGGGGGGGCCACAGATACGCAGTATTTT
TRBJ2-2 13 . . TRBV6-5 CASSPGVTGELFF TGTGCCAGCAGTCCCGGAGTTACCGGGGAGCTGTTTTTT
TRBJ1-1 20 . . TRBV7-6 CASSLWIAGDARDDDTEAFF TGTGCCAGCAGCTTATGGATTGCGGGAGACGCACGCGACGACGACACTGAAGCTTTCTTT
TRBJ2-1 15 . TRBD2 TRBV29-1 CSVALAGGAYNEQFF TGCAGCGTTGCCCTAGCGGGAGGTGCCTACAATGAGCAGTTCTTC
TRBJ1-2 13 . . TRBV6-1 CASSEALGGGYTF TGTGCCAGCAGTGAAGCGCTAGGGGGGGGCTACACCTTC
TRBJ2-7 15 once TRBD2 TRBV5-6 CASSLWVSGRYEQYF TGTGCCAGCAGCTTGTGGGTTAGCGGGAGGTACGAGCAGTACTTC
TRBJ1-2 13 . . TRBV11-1 CASSPRDGYGYTF TGTGCCAGCAGCCCCCGGGACGGCTATGGCTACACCTTC
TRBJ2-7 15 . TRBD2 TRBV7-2 CASSLDLAGEDEQYF TGTGCCAGCAGCTTAGACCTAGCGGGAGAAGACGAGCAGTACTTC
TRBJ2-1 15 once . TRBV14 CASSQGRSSYNEQFF TGTGCCAGCAGCCAAGGACGGAGCTCCTACAATGAGCAGTTCTTC
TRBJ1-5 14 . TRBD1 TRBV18 CASSAGQGNQPQHF TGTGCCAGCTCAGCGGGACAGGGGAATCAGCCCCAGCATTTT
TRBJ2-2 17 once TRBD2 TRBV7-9 CASSQTSGRADGGELFF TGTGCCAGCAGCCAAACTAGCGGGAGGGCCGACGGCGGGGAGCTGTTTTTT
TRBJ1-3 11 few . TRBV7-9 CASSLDYTIYF TGTGCCAGCAGCTTAGATTACACCATATATTTT
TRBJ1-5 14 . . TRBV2 CASSEFTANQPQHF TGTGCCAGCAGTGAGTTTACTGCCAATCAGCCCCAACATTTT
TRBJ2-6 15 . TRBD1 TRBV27 CASSTGVSGANVLTF TGTGCCAGCAGCACAGGGGTCTCTGGGGCCAACGTCCTGACTTTC
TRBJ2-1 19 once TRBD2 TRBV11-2 CASSLGTSGRYSSYNEQFF TGTGCCAGCAGCTTAGGGACTAGCGGGAGGTACAGCTCCTACAATGAGCAGTTCTTC
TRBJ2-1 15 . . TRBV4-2 CASSVTGIQLGEQFF TGTGCCAGCAGCGTAACAGGAATACAATTGGGTGAGCAGTTCTTC
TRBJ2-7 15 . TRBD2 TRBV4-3 CASSQLAGEVYEQYF TGCGCCAGCAGCCAACTAGCGGGAGAGGTTTACGAGCAGTACTTC
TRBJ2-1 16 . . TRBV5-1 CASSSGGNLFYNEQFF TGCGCCAGCAGCTCTGGAGGGAACCTTTTCTACAATGAGCAGTTCTTC
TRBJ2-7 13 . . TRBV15 CATSGQLSYEQYF TGTGCCACCAGCGGACAGTTATCCTACGAGCAGTACTTC
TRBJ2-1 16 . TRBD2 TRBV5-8 CATKEPGLAGVSEQFF TGTGCCACCAAGGAACCGGGACTAGCGGGTGTCAGTGAGCAGTTCTTC
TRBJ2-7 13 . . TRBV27 CASSLADGYEQYF TGTGCCAGCAGTTTAGCGGACGGCTACGAGCAGTACTTC
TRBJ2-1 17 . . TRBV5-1 CASSLWGLGDQNNEQFF TGCGCCAGCAGCTTGTGGGGGCTCGGGGACCAAAACAATGAGCAGTTCTTC
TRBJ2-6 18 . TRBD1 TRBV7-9 CASSLVGQGHSGANVLTF TGTGCCAGCAGCTTAGTGGGACAGGGCCACTCTGGGGCCAACGTCCTGACTTTC